This TCR beta chain was recovered during a study of blood T cell repertoires in COVID-19. The wider study: The study drew acute and convalescent COVID-19 samples from the United States, Italy and Spain.

As to this clone: Sequence at one end of the junction differs from germline and may be a read error.

The CDR3 is 17 residues long. Germline values: CDR1 KGHDR, CDR2 SFDVKD. The authors' processing: Estimation of nucleated cell counts relied on the amplification of reference gene primers. Using immunoSEQ multiplex PCR, the repertoire was profiled, and TCRdb retains in-frame clones only, with some absent. D and trimming come from the DNA, and the V and J calls and clone size come from that table. The table has 40,000 to 50,000 clones, approximately 90% seen once. Sequences were obtained from peripheral blood. The TCR comes from a human donor in a cohort sampled during active COVID-19. The rearrangement joins TRBV24-1 to TRBJ2-1, with 13 positions matching TRBD2. The chain's CDR3 is CATSDLGTSGILKEQFF. DNA of the CDR3: TGTGCCACCAGCGATTTGGGGACTAGCGGGATTTTAAAAGAGCAGTTCTTC.